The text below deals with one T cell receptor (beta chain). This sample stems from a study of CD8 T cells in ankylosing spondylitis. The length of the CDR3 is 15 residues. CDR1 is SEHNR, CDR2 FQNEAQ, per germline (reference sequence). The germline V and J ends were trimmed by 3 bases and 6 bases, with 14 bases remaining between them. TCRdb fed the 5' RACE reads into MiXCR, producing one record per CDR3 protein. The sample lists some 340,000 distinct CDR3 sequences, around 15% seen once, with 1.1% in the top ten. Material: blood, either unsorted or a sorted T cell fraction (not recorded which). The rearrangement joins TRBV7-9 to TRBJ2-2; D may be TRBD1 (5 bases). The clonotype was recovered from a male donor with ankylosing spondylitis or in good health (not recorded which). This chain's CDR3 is CASSLSAGIAGELFF. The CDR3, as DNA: TGTGCCAGCAGCTTGTCGGCAGGGATCGCCGGGGAGCTGTTTTTT.